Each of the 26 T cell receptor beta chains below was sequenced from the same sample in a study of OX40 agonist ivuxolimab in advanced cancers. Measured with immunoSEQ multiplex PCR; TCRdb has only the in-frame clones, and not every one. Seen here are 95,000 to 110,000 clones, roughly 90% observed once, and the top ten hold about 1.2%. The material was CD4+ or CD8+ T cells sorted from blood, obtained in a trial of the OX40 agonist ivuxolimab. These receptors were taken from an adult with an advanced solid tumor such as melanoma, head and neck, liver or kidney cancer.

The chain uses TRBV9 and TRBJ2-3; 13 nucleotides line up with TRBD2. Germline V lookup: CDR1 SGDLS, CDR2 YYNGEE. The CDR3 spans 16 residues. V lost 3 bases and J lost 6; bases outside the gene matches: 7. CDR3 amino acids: CASSAAGTSGTDTQYF. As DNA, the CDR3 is TGTGCCAGCAGCGCGGCCGGGACTAGCGGGACCGATACGCAGTATTTT.

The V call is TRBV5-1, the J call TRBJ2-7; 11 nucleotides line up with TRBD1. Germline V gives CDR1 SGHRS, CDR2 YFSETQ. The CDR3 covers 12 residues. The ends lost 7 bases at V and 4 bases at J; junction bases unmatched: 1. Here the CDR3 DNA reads TGCGCCAGCGGACAGGGGGCTTACGAGCAGTACTTC. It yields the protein CASGQGAYEQYF. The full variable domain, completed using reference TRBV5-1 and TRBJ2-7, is KAGVTQTPRYLIKTRGQQVTLSCSPISGHRSVSWYQQTPGQGLQFLFEYFSETQRNKGNFPGRFSGRQFSNSRSEMNVSTLELGDSALYLCASGQGAYEQYFGPGTRLTVT.

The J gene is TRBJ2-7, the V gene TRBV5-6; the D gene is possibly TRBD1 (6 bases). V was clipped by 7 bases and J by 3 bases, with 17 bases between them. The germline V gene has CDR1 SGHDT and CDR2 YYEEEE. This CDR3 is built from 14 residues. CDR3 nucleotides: TGTGCCAGCCAGCCAACAGGGACCTACTACGAGCAGTACTTC. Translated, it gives CASQPTGTYYEQYF.

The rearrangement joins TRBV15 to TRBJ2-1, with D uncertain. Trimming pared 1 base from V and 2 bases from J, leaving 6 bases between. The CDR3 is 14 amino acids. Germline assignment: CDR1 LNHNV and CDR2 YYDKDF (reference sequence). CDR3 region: CATSRVGPYNEQFF. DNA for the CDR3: TGTGCCACCAGCAGAGTTGGCCCCTACAATGAGCAGTTCTTC.

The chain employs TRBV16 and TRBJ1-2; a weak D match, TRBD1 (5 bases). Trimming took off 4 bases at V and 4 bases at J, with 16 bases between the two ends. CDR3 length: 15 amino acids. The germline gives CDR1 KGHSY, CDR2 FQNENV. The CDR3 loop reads CASSPSSTGGYGYTF. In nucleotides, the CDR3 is TGTGCCAGCAGCCCCAGCTCAACCGGGGGCTATGGCTACACCTTC.

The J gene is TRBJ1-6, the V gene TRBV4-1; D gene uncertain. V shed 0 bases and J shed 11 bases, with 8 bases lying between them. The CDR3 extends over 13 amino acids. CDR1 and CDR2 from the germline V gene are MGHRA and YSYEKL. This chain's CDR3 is CASSQEVRTPLHF. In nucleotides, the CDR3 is TGCGCCAGCAGCCAAGAGGTCCGAACACCCCTCCACTTT.

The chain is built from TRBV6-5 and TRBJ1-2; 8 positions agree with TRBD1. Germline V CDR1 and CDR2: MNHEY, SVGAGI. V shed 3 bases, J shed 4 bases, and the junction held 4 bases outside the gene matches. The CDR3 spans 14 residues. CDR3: CASSYQGAGYGYTF. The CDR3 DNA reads TGTGCCAGCAGTTATCAGGGGGCAGGCTATGGCTACACCTTC.

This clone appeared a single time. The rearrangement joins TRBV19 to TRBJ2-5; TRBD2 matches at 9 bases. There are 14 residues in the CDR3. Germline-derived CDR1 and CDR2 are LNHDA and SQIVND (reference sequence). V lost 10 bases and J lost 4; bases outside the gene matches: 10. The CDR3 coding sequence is TGTGCCATCCTAGCGGGAAACGAGGGAGAGACCCAGTACTTC. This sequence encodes CAILAGNEGETQYF. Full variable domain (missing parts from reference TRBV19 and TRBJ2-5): DGGITQSPKYLFRKEGQNVTLSCEQNLNHDAMYWYRQDPGQGLRLIYYSQIVNDFQKGDIAEGYSVSREKKESFPLTVTSAQKNPTAFYLCAILAGNEGETQYFGPGTRLLVL.

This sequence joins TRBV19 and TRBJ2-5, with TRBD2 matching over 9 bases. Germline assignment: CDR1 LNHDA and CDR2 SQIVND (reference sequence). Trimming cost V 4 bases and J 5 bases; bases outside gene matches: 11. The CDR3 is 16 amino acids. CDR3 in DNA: TGTGCCAGTAGTACTTCCGAGAGCGGGAGGTGGGAGACCCAGTACTTC. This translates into CASSTSESGRWETQYF.

The CDR3 nucleotides read TGTGCCAGCAGACGGGACGCCAATCAGCCCCAGCATTTT. Its translation: CASRRDANQPQHF. The V and J genes are TRBV6-6 and TRBJ1-5, with D possibly being TRBD1 (5 bases). From germline, CDR1 is MNHNY and CDR2 SVGAGI (reference sequence). V lost 6 bases to trimming and J lost 3 bases, with 9 bases between them. This CDR3 is 13 amino acids long.

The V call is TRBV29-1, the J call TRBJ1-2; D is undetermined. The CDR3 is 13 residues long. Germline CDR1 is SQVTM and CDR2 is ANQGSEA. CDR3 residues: CITLADLNYGYTF. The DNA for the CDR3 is TGCATCACGTTGGCAGACCTTAACTATGGCTACACCTTC.

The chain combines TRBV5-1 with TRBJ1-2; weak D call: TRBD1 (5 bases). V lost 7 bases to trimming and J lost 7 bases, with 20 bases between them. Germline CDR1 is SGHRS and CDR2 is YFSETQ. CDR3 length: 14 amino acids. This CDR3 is CASAAGGKEVGYTF. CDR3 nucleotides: TGCGCCAGCGCCGCCGGGGGAAAGGAGGTTGGCTACACCTTC.

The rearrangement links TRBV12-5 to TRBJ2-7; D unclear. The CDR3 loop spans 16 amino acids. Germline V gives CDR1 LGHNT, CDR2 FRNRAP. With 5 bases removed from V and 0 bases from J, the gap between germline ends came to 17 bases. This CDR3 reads CASGTPGQVHSYEQYF. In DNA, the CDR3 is TGTGCTAGTGGTACCCCCGGGCAGGTACACTCCTACGAGCAGTACTTC.

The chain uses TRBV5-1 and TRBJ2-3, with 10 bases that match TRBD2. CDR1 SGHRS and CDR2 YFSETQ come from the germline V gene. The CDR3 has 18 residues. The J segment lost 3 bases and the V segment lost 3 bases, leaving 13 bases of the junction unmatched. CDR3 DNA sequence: TGCGCCAGCAGCTCCGACTTAGCGGGAGGCCGTTCTACAGATACGCAGTATTTT. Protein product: CASSSDLAGGRSTDTQYF.

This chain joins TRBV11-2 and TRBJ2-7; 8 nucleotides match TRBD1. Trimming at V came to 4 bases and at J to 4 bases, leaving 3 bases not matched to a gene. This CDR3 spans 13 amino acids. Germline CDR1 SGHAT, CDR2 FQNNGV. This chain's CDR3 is CASSSRTGYEQYF. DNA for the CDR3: TGTGCCAGCAGCTCAAGGACAGGGTACGAGCAGTACTTC.

The CDR3 coding sequence is TGCAGCGTTGCTGGGGAGGGAGGAAACTATGGCTACACCTTC. It encodes CSVAGEGGNYGYTF. J is TRBJ1-2 and V is TRBV29-1, with unresolved D. This CDR3 has 14 residues. Germline assignment: CDR1 SQVTM and CDR2 ANQGSEA. V was cut by 4 bases and J by 2 bases, with 14 bases left in between.

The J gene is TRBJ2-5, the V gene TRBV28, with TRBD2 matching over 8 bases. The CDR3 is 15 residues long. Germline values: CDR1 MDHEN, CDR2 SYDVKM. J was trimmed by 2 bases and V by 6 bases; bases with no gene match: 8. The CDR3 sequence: CASSPGGGLQETQYF. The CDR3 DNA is TGTGCCAGCAGCCCGGGAGGGGGTCTACAAGAGACCCAGTACTTC.

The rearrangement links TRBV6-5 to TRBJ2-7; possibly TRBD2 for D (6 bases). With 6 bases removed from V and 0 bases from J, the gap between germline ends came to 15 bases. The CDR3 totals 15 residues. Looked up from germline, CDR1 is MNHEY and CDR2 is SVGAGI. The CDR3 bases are TGTGCCAGCAGAGTAAGTGCGGGATACTCCTACGAGCAGTACTTC. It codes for CASRVSAGYSYEQYF.

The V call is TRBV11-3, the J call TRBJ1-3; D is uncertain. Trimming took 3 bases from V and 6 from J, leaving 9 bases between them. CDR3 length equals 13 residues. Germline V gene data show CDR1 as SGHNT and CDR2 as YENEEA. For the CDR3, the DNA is TGTGCCAGCAGCTTGGGAGGGCCAAACACCATATATTTT. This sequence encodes CASSLGGPNTIYF.

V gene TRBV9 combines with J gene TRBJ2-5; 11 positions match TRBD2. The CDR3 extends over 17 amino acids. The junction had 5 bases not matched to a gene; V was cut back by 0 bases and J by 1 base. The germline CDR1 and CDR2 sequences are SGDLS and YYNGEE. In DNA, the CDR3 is TGTGCCAGCAGCGTAGCGCTAGCGGGAGGAACCCAAGAGACCCAGTACTTC. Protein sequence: CASSVALAGGTQETQYF.

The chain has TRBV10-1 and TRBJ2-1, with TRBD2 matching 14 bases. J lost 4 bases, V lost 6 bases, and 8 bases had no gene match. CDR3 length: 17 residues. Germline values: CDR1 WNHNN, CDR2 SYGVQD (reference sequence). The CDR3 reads CASSGTSGSWGYNEQFF. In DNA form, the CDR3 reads TGCGCCAGCAGCGGGACTAGCGGGAGCTGGGGATACAATGAGCAGTTCTTC.

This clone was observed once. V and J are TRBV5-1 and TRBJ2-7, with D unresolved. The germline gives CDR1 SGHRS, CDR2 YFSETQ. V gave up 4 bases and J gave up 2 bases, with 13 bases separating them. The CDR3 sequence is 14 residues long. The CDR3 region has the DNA TGCGCCAGCAGCGCGGTCCCAGAGACCTACGAGCAGTACTTC. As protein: CASSAVPETYEQYF.

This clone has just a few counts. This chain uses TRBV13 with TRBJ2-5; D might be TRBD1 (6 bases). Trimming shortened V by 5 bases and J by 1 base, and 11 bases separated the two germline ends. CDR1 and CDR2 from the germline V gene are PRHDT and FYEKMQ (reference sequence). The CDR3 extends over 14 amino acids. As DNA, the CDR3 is TGTGCCAGCAGCCGCCAGGGGCGCCAAGAGACCCAGTACTTC. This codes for CASSRQGRQETQYF.

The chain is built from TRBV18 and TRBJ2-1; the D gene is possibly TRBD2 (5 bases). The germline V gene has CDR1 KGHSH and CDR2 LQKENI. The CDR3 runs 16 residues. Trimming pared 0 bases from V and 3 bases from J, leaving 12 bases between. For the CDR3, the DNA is TGTGCCAGCTCACCACCGGCGGGTGAGGTCTACAATGAGCAGTTCTTC. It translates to CASSPPAGEVYNEQFF.

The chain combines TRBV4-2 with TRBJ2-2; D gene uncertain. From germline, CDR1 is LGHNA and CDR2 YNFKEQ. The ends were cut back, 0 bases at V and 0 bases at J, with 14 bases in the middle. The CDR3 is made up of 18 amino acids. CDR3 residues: CASSQDELERSNTGELFF. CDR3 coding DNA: TGTGCCAGCAGCCAAGATGAACTCGAACGTTCGAACACCGGGGAGCTGTTTTTT.

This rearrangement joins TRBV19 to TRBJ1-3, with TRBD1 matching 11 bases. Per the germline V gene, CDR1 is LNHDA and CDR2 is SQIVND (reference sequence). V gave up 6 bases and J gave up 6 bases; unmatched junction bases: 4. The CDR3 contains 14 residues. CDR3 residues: CASSPGQGANTIYF. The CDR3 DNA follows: TGTGCCAGTAGCCCTGGACAGGGGGCAAACACCATATATTTT.